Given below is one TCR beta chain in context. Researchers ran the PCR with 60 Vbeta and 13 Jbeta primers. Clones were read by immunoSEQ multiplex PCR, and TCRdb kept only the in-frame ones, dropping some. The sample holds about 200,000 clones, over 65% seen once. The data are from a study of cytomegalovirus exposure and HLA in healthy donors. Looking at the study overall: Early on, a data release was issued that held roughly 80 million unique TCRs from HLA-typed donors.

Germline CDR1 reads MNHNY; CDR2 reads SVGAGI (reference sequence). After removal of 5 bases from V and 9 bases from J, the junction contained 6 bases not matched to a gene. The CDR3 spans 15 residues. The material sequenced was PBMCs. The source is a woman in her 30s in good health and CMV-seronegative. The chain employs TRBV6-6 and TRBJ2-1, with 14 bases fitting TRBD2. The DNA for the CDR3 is TGTGCCAGCAGTCAGGGACTAGCGGGAGTTACTGAGCAGTTCTTC. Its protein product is CASSQGLAGVTEQFF.